The TCR beta chain under discussion was sequenced for a study of T-cell memory formation after mild COVID-19 listed by TCRdb under 2021. For context, the study as a whole: TCR sequence clusters from the two donors were found to be largely donor specific. Longitudinal TCRalpha and TCRbeta repertoire sequencing tracked T-cell clones expanding and contracting after mild COVID-19 in a couple of donors. Two young, previously healthy adult volunteers, one female and one male, were included in the cohort. Broader findings and caveats from the paper: Balanced CD4/CD8 phenotypes were observed for clones contracting from day 15 to 85, whereas a bias towards CD4+ was observed for a second wave of clones expanding from day 15 to 37. The study included only a couple of mild cases, and larger cohorts that include severe cases with pre-infection samples were judged to be necessary. The detection of some responding clones in pre-infection memory suggests that pre-existing cross-reactive memory T cells joined the SARS-CoV-2 response. Contracting CD4+ clones were found mainly in CM and EM memory subsets, while CD8+ clones were enriched in EMRA. SARS-CoV-2 specificity was not confirmed for the second-wave clones peaking on day 37.

A word on this clonotype: Its cognate antigen has yet to be identified. No much larger clone is present one base from it, and per-base qualities are unavailable.

Sequencing was carried out with an Illumina NovaSeq 6000. cDNA libraries for TCRalpha and TCRbeta were prepared by 5'RACE using constant-segment primers, with sample barcodes and unique molecular identifiers added. RNA was extracted from every sample with Trizol reagent. Libraries were amplified in two PCR steps, with a second sample barcode and Illumina TruSeq adapters added in the second step. Sequencing of the libraries was done on an Illumina NovaSeq, producing 2 x 150 bp paired-end reads. The source study handled its data this way. With migec v1.2.7, reads were demultiplexed and then collapsed into UMI-guided consensus sequences. Using mixcr v2.1.11, the UMI consensuses were aligned to TRA and TRB V and J templates and assembled into clonotypes. Clonotypes were classified as expanded or contracted when called significant by both edgeR and NoisET, with noise models trained on biological replicates. For edgeR calls, the thresholds were a false discovery rate-adjusted p below 0.01 and a log2 fold-change of 1. As an exploratory analysis of dynamics, PCA with hierarchical clustering was applied to max-normalized trajectories of the 1000 most abundant clonotypes. Separately sequenced CD4+ and CD8+ repertoires were used to assign a CD4 or CD8 phenotype to each responding clone. TCRdb ran its own pipeline on the public reads, namely fastp trimming at Q25 and MiXCR clone calling, and kept in-frame beta chains. Entries are consolidated by CDR3 protein sequence, retaining the most common genes and DNA. The V and J calls come from TCRdb's annotation, not from the publication. This sample comprises roughly 250,000 distinct CDR3 sequences, 15% to 20% of them detected only once. The ten top clones hold 3% to 4.5% of the sample.

The germline V gene yields MNHEY for CDR1 and SVGAGI for CDR2. The CDR3 measures 16 amino acids from cysteine to phenylalanine. Only CDR3 DNA remains: 48 bases, in frame from the first base. V sheds 6 bases and J sheds 8 bases, leaving 23 bases between their ends. Ficoll-Paque density gradient centrifugation was used to isolate PBMCs. Sequences were obtained from PBMCs or a T cell subset sorted from them (not recorded which). The clonotype was recovered from a man aged 18 to 30 who had mild COVID-19 (a few samples of this study predate the infection). The sample titles of this study are shuffled in the database, so cell type and time point are left out; the donor was told from shared clones. The chain was built from TRBV6-5 and TRBJ1-5, with TRBD1 as a weak D call on 6 bases. The nucleotide sequence is given as TGTGCCAGCAGCCCACGCAGGGGCCGCATCGGAGAGCCCCAGCATTTT. This encodes CASSPRRGRIGEPQHF.